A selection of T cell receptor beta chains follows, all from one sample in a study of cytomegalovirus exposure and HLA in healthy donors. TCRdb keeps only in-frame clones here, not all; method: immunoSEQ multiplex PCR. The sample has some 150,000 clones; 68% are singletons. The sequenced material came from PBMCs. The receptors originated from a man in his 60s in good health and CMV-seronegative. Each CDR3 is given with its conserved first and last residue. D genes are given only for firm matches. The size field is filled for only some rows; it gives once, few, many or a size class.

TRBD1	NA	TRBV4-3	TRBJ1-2	TGCGCCAGCAGCCACCAGTGGGCCAGGGGGCTTCATGGCTACACCTTC	CASSHQWARGLHGYTF
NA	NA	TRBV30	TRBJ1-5	TGTGCCTGGAGTGTAGGAGGGGATCAGCCCCAGCATTTT	CAWSVGGDQPQHF
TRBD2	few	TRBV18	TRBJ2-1	TGTGCCAGCTCATCTAGCGGAAACAATGAGCAGTTCTTC	CASSSSGNNEQFF
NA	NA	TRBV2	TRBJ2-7	TGTGCCAGCAGTGAAGACAGCCGCTCCTACGAGCAGTACTTC	CASSEDSRSYEQYF
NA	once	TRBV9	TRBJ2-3	TGTGCCAGCAGCCAAGACCGGCAGGGGAAAGATACGCAGTATTTT	CASSQDRQGKDTQYF
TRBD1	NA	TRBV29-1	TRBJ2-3	TGCAGCGTTGATCCGGGACAGGGGGATACGCAGTATTTT	CSVDPGQGDTQYF
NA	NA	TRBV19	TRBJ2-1	TGTGCCAGTAGTATCAGGGGCGGTCCCTTGGTCTTC	CASSIRGGPLVF
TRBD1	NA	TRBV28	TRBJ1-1	TGTGCCACCGTACCCCCAGGGGGAGGTATTGAAGCTTTCTTT	CATVPPGGGIEAFF
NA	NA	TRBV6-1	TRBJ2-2	TGTGCCAGCAGTTGGGGGCAGGCGAACACCGGGGAGCTGTTTTTT	CASSWGQANTGELFF
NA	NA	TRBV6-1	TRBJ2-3	TGTGCCAGCGGAGCAACAGATACGCAGTATTTT	CASGATDTQYF
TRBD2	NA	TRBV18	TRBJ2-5	TGTGCCAGCTCACTGGCTAGCGGGAGAATGGGCCAAGAGACCCAGTACTTC	CASSLASGRMGQETQYF
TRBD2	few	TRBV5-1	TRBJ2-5	TGCGCCAGCAGCTTGGTGGGGGGGAACCAAGAGACCCAGTACTTC	CASSLVGGNQETQYF
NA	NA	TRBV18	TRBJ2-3	TGTGCCAGCTCACCATGGGGCGAGTCTAGCACAGATACGCAGTATTTT	CASSPWGESSTDTQYF
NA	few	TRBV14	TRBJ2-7	TGTGCCAGCAGCCAAGTAAGGGGGAAGCACGAGCAGTACTTC	CASSQVRGKHEQYF
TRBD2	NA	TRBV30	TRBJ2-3	TGTGCCCACACCGGGACTAGCGAGCGGACAGATACGCAGTATTTT	CAHTGTSERTDTQYF
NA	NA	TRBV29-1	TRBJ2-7	TGCAGCGTCCGAAGAAGGAGGGCAGGGGGGTACGAGCAGTACTTC	CSVRRRRAGGYEQYF
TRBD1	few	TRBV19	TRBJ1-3	TGTGCCAGTAGTATCTCGACAGGGACTGGAAACACCATATATTTT	CASSISTGTGNTIYF
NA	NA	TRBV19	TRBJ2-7	TGTGCCAGTAGAAGAGCGGGTTTGGGGTACGAGCAGTACTTC	CASRRAGLGYEQYF
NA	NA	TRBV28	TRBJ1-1	TGTGCCAGCACCCTTAGGGCAGGGGAAGCTTTCTTT	CASTLRAGEAFF
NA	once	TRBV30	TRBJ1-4	TGTGCCTGGAGTGCCCTGGCTTTTAATGAAAAACTGTTTTTT	CAWSALAFNEKLFF
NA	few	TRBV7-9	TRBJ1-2	TGTGCCAGCAGGAGAGACTGGGACTATGGCTACACCTTC	CASRRDWDYGYTF
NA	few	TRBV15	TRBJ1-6	TGTGCCACCAGCAAAGACAGCTATAATTCACCCCTCCACTTT	CATSKDSYNSPLHF
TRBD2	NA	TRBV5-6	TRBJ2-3	TGTGCCAGCAGCATATTTGGACTAGCGGGGGGGGGAAGCACAGATACGCAGTATTTT	CASSIFGLAGGGSTDTQYF
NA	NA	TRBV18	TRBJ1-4	TGTGCCAGCTCAATCAGGGGCTTAGGTGAAAAACTGTTTTTT	CASSIRGLGEKLFF
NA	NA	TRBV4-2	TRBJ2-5	TGTGCCAGCAGCCAAGAATCCTCCCTTCTCTCCCAAGAGACCCAGTACTTC	CASSQESSLLSQETQYF
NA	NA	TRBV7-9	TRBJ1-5	TGTGCCAGCAGTTTCGGGACTTCCGGGCGGGCCCAGCATTTT	CASSFGTSGRAQHF
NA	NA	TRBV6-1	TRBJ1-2	TGTGCCAGCCTCCACGGGGGGCCTAACTATGGCTACACCTTC	CASLHGGPNYGYTF
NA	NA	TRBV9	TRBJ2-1	TGTGCCAGCAGCGTGGGGGGGCTCCATGAGCAGTTCTTC	CASSVGGLHEQFF
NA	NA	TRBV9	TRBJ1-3	TGTGCCAGCAGCGTAGCGGGGGGTAACTCTGGAAACACCATATATTTT	CASSVAGGNSGNTIYF
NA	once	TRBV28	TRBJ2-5	TGTGCCAGCATCGCGCCCGGGGTGGAGACCCAGTACTTC	CASIAPGVETQYF
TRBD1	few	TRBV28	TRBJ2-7	TGTGCCAGCACCTTAGGGACAGGGGGCTACGAGCAGTACTTC	CASTLGTGGYEQYF
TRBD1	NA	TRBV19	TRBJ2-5	TGTGCCAGTAGTACCAATGGACAGGGGGCGAGAGAGACCCAGTACTTC	CASSTNGQGARETQYF
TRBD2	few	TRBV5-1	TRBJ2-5	TGCGCCAGCAGCTCGGGACTAGCGGGAGCGGGAGAGACCCAGTACTTC	CASSSGLAGAGETQYF
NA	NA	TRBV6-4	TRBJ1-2	TGTGCCAGCAGAGACAGGACAGCTAACTATGGCTACACCTTC	CASRDRTANYGYTF
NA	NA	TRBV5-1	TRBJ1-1	TGCGCCAGCAGGACAGATGACACTGAAGCTTTCTTT	CASRTDDTEAFF
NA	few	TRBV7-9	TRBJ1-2	TGTGCCAGCAGCTTCTCAGGGGATGGCTACACCTTC	CASSFSGDGYTF
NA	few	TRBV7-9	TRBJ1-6	TGTGCCAGCAGCTCCACGATTAGGAGCTCCTATAATTCACCCCTCCACTTT	CASSSTIRSSYNSPLHF
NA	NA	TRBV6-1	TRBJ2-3	TGTGCCAGCAGTGAAGCGTCCCCGGATACGCAGTATTTT	CASSEASPDTQYF
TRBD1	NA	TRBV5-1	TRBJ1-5	TGCGCCAGCAGCTTGGCAAGTACAGGGGGCGGTCAGCCCCAGCATTTT	CASSLASTGGGQPQHF
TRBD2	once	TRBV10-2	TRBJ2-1	TGCGCCAGCAGTGGCGTCCTTAGCGGGAGTGTGAGTTACAATGAGCAGTTCTTC	CASSGVLSGSVSYNEQFF
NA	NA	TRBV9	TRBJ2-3	TGTGCCAGCAGCGTAGCTCACGTTCAGGGTACGCAGTATTTT	CASSVAHVQGTQYF
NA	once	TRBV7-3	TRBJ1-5	TGTGCCAGCAGCTTATTGAGTGGGGAGTTAGACCAGCCCCAGCATTTT	CASSLLSGELDQPQHF
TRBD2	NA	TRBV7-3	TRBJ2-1	TGTGCCAGCAGCTTCGAGGGAGGGGTTTACAATGAGCAGTTCTTC	CASSFEGGVYNEQFF
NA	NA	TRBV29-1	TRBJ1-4	TGCAGCGTTAACAGAGGAGGCGAAAAACTGTTTTTT	CSVNRGGEKLFF
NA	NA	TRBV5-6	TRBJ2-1	TGTGCCAGCAGCCTGCTAGAGGGTGAGCAGTTCTTC	CASSLLEGEQFF
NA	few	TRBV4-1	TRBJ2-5	TGCGCCAGCAGCCAAGATCCGGGAAGAGAGACCCAGTACTTC	CASSQDPGRETQYF
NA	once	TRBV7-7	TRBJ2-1	TGTGCCAGCAGCTTGGGGGCTGGGAATGAGCAGTTCTTC	CASSLGAGNEQFF
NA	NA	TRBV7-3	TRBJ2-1	TGTGCCAGCAGCTTAGTTAGCGGCACGAATGAGCAGTTCTTC	CASSLVSGTNEQFF
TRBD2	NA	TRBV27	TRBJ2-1	TGTGCCAGCAGTTTTGGACTAGCGGGTGGCAATGAGCAGTTCTTC	CASSFGLAGGNEQFF
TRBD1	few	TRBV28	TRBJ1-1	TGTGCCACCTTCGAGGGGGCGACTACGAACACTGAAGCTTTCTTT	CATFEGATTNTEAFF
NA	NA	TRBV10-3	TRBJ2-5	TGTGCCATCAGTGAGGGCAGGGTCCAAGAGACCCAGTACTTC	CAISEGRVQETQYF
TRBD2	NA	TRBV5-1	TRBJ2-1	TGCGCCAGCAGCTTGGGGACTAGGCTATCTAATGAGCAGTTCTTC	CASSLGTRLSNEQFF
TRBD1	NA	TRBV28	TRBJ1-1	TGTGCCAGCAGTGAAAGGGACAGGGCCTCGGCTGACACTGAAGCTTTCTTT	CASSERDRASADTEAFF